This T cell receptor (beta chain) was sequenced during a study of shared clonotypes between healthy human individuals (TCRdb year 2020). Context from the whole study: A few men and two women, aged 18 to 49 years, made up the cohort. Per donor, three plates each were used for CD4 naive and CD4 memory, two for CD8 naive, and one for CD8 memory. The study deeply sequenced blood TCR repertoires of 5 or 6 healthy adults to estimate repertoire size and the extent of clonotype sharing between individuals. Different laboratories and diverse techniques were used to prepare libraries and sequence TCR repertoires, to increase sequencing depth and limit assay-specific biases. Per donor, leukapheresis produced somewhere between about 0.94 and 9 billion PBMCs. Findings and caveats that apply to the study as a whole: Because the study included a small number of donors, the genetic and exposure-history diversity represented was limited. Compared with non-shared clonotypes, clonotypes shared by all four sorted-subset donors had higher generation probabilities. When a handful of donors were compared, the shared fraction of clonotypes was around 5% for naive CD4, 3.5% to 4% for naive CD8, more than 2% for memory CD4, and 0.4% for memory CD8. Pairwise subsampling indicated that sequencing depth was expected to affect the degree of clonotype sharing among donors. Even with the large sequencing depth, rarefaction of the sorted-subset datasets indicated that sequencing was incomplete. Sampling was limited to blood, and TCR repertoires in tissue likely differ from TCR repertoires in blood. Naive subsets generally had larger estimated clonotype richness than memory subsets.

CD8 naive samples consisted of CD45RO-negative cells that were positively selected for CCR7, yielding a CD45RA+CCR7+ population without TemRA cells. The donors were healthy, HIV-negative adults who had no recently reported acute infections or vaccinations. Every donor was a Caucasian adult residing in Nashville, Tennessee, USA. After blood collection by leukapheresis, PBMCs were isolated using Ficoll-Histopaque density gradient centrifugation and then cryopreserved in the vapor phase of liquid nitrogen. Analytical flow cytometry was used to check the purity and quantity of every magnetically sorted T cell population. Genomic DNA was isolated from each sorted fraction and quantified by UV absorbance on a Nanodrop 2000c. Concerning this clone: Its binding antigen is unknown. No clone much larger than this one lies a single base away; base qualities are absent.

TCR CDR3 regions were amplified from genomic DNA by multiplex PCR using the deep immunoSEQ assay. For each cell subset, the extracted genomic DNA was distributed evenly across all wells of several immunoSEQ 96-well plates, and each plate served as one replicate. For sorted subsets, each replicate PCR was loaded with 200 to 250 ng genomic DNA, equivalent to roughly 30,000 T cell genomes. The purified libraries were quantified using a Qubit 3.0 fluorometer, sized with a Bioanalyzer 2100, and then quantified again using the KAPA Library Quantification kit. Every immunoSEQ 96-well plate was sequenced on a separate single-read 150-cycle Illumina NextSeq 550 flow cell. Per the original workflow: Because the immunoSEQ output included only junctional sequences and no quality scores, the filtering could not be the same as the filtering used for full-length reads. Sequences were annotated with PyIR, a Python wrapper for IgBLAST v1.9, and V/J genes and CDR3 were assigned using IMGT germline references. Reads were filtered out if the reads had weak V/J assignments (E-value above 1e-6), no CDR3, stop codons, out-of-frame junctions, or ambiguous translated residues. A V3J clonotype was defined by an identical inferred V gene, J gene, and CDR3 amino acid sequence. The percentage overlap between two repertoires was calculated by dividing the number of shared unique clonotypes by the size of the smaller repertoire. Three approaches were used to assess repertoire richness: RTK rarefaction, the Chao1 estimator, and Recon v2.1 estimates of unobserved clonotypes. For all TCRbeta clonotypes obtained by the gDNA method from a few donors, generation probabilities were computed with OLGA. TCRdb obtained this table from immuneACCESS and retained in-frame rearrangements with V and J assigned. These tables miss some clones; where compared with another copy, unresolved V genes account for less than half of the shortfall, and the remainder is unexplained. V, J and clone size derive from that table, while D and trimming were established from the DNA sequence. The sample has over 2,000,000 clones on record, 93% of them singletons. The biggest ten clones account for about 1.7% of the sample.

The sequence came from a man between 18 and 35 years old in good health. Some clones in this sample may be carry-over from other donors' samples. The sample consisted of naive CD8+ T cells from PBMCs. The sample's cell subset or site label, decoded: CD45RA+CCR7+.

Here is the DNA: TGCGCCAGCAGTCAATCGTATGGGACACACACTGAAGCTTTCTTT. The resulting protein is CASSQSYGTHTEAFF. The V gene is TRBV23-1 and the J gene is TRBJ1-1; the best D guess is TRBD1, with 6 bases matching. TRBV23-1 is classed as an ORF, of uncertain function. The germline ends are 11 bases apart after V is trimmed by 0 bases and J by 3 bases. Its CDR3 holds 15 amino acids, cysteine through phenylalanine. Only the CDR3 region is kept as DNA, spanning 45 bases read in frame from base 1.